One TCR beta chain is described in this entry. The antigen is unknown. This entry comes from a study of CD8+ T cells in alopecia areata. Study-level background: Tofacitinib was taken orally by treated patients, and the dose was 5 to 10 mg twice daily.

General observations from the study: Elevated clonality characterized lesional scalp relative to normal scalp, particularly in alopecia totalis/universalis.

Investigators isolated RNA and reverse transcribed it into cDNA to act as the sequencing template. TCRdb's copy holds only in-frame clones and misses some; the assay was immunoSEQ multiplex PCR. Of roughly 150,000 clones listed, less than 70% were seen once; the top ten hold approximately 15%. Treatment indicated: oral pan-JAK inhibitor, 5-10 mg twice daily. Germline CDR1 and CDR2: SEHNR and FQNEAQ (reference sequence). Trimming took off 4 bases at V and 0 bases at J, with 21 bases between the two ends. The CDR3 sequence is 18 residues long. The chain links TRBV7-9 to TRBJ1-2; a weak D match, TRBD1 (6 bases). The sequencing here drew on CD8+ T cells sorted from blood, taken at week 4, from a patient treated with tofacitinib. The clonotype originates from a human donor with alopecia areata. This chain's CDR3 is CASSSQGTPKPTNYGYTF. In nucleotides, the CDR3 is TGTGCCAGCAGCTCTCAGGGGACACCAAAACCAACTAACTATGGCTACACCTTC. The full variable domain, in which reference TRBV7-9 and TRBJ1-2 provide the parts outside the CDR3, is DTGVSQNPRHKITKRGQNVTFRCDPISEHNRLYWYRQTLGQGPEFLTYFQNEAQLEKSRLLSDRFSAERPKGSFSTLEIQRTEQGDSAMYLCASSSQGTPKPTNYGYTFGSGTRLTVV.